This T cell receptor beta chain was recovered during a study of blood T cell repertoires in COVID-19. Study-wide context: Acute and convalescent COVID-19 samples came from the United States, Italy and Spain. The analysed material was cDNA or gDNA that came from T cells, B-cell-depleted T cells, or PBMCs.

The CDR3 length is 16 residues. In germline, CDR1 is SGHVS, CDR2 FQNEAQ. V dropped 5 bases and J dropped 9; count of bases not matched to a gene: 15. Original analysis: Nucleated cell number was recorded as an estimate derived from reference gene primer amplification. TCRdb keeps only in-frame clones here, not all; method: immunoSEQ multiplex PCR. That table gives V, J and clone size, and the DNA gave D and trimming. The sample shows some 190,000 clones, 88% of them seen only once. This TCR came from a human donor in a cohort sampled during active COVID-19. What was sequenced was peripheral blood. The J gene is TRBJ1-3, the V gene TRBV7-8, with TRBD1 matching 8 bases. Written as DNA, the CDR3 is TGTGCCAGCAGCCCCCGGGACAGGCGCTTAGGAGCCACCATATATTTT. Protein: CASSPRDRRLGATIYF.